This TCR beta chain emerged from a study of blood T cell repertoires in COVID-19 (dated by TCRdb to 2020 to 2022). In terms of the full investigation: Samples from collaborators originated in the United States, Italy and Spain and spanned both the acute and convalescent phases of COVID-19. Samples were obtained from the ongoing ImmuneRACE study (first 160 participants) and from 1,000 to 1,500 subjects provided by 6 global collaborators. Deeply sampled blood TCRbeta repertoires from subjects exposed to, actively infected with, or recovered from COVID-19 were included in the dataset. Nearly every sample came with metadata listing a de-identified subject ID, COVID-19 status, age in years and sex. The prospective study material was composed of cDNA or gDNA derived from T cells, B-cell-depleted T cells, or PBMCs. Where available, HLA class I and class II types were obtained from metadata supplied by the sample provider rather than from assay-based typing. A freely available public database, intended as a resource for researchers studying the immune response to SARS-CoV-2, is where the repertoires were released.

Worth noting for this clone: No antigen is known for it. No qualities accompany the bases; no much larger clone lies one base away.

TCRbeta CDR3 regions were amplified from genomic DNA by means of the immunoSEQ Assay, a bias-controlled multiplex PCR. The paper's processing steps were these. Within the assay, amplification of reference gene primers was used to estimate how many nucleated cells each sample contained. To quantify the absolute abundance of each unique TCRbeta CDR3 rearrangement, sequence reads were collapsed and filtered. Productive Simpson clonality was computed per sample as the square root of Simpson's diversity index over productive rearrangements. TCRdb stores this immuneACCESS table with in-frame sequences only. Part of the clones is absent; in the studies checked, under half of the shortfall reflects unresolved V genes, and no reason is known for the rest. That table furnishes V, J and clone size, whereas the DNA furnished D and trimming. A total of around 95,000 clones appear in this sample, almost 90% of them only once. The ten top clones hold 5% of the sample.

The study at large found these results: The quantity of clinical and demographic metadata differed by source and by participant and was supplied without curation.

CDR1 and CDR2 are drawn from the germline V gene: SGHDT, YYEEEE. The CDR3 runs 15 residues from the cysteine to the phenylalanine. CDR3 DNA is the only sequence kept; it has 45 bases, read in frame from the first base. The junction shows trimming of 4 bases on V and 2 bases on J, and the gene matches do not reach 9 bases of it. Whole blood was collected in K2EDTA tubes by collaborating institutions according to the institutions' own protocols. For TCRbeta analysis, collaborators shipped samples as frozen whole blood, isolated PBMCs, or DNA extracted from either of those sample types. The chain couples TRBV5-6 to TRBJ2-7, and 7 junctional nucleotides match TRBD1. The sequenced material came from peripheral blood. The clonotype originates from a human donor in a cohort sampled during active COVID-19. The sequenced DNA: TGTGCCAGCAGCCCCCGGGCAGGGGGTCCCTACGAGCAGTACTTC. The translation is CASSPRAGGPYEQYF. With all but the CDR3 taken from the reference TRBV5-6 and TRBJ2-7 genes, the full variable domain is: DAGVTQSPTHLIKTRGQQVTLRCSPKSGHDTVSWYQQALGQGPQFIFQYYEEEERQRGNFPDRFSGHQFPNYSSELNVNALLLGDSALYLCASSPRAGGPYEQYFGPGTRLTVT.